This is a list of T cell receptor beta chains from one sample in a study of T cells after yellow fever vaccination. TCRdb called the 5' RACE reads again in MiXCR, with one record for every CDR3 protein. The sample contains about 630,000 distinct CDR3 sequences, about 12% of which appear only once. Sequencing was performed on PBMCs, taken on the day of the yellow fever booster vaccination. These receptors came from a man aged 30-40 years who received the YFV17D yellow fever vaccine. The CDR3 runs from the conserved cysteine through the conserved F or W. The D gene is left open where the match is weak. For some rows the clone size is stated as once, few or many, or as a class when expanded; others skip it.

clone size	CDR3 length	J gene	V gene	D gene	CDR3 DNA	CDR3 protein
few	17	TRBJ1-5	TRBV6-2/TRBV6-3	TRBD1	TGTGCCAGCAGTTCCTGGACAGGTCAATATAGCAATCAGCCCCAGCATTTT	CASSSWTGQYSNQPQHF
few	15	TRBJ2-7	TRBV3-1	TRBD2	TGTGCCAGCAGCCACCTCCGGGAGGGCCAAAGCGAGCAGTACTTC	CASSHLREGQSEQYF
.	13	TRBJ1-1	TRBV6-1	.	TGTGCCAGCAGTGACCTTAGGGCAGCTGAAGCTTTCTTT	CASSDLRAAEAFF
.	14	TRBJ2-7	TRBV12-3/TRBV12-4	.	TGTGCCAGCAGTTTAGGGCAGCTACAATACGAGCAGTACTTC	CASSLGQLQYEQYF
few	13	TRBJ2-7	TRBV28	TRBD2	TGTGCCAGCAGTTTTAGGACTAGCGGTGAGCAGTACTTC	CASSFRTSGEQYF
many	15	TRBJ2-1	TRBV5-1	.	TGCGCCAGCAGCTTGAGGTTAGCGGCTTACAATGAGCAGTTCTTC	CASSLRLAAYNEQFF
many	15	TRBJ2-1	TRBV7-6	TRBD1	TGTGCCAGCAGCTTAGTTAGGGGGCCTGGCAATGAGCAGTTCTTC	CASSLVRGPGNEQFF
.	13	TRBJ2-3	TRBV20-1	.	TGCAGTGCCCCAGTCGGAGTGCAAGATACGCAGTATTTT	CSAPVGVQDTQYF
few	14	TRBJ2-7	TRBV10-3	.	TGTGCCATCAGTGGGGGGCGGGACTCCTACGAGCAGTACTTC	CAISGGRDSYEQYF
few	12	TRBJ2-3	TRBV7-2	.	TGTGCCAGCAGCCAACAATCCTACTCGCAGTATTTT	CASSQQSYSQYF